This T cell receptor (beta chain) derives from a study of T-cell memory formation after mild COVID-19. For the study at large: The TCR clusters were mostly specific to one donor. General study findings and limits: Largely, contracting CD4+ clones fell within CM and EM, and contracting CD8+ clones within EMRA.

This clonotype has a handful of counts. No antigen is known for it. TCRdb called the 5' RACE reads again in MiXCR, with one record for every CDR3 protein. The sample consists of 380,000 or so distinct CDR3 sequences, about an eighth of them appearing once. The sequencing input was PBMCs or a T cell subset sorted from them (not recorded which). This receptor was obtained from a man aged 18-30 years who had mild COVID-19 (a few samples of this study predate the infection). Cell type and time point are not known.

The CDR3 nucleotides read TGTGCCAGCATGAAGGAAGAGACCCAGTACTTC. Its translation: CASMKEETQYF. The gene calls are TRBV3-1 and TRBJ2-5; D remains ambiguous. The germline V and J ends were trimmed by 7 bases and 3 bases, with 6 bases remaining between them. CDR3 length equals 11 residues. Looked up from germline, CDR1 is LGHDT and CDR2 is YNNKEL (reference sequence).